This is a list of T cell receptor beta chains from one sample in a study of shared clonotypes between healthy human individuals. Data came from immunoSEQ multiplex PCR; TCRdb stores just in-frame clones and leaves some out. The sample holds some 2,000,000 clones, roughly 94% seen once. Sequencing input: naive CD4+ T cells sorted from blood. These receptors all stem from a man aged 18 to 35 in good health. Both conserved end residues are part of each CDR3. Fields, in order: clone size, V gene, J gene, D gene, CDR3 length, CDR3 DNA, CDR3 protein. A D gene is named only where the DNA matches it firmly. Clone size is given for some rows only: seen once, a few or many times, or a class if the clone is expanded.

once	TRBV28	TRBJ1-2	-	14	TGTGCCAGCAGTTTCCAAGGGGCTACGGTTGGCTACACCTTC	CASSFQGATVGYTF
-	TRBV28	TRBJ1-5	-	14	TGTGCCAGCAGATATTTTACGGGGTATCAGCCCCAGCATTTT	CASRYFTGYQPQHF
-	TRBV6-5	TRBJ2-3	-	12	TGTGCCAGCAGTTCCCGCAGAGATACGCAGTATTTT	CASSSRRDTQYF
-	TRBV11-2	TRBJ2-3	-	12	TGTGCCAGCAGCTTAGTAGCAGATACGCAGTATTTT	CASSLVADTQYF
-	TRBV28	TRBJ2-3	TRBD2	18	TGTGCCAGCAGTTCCCTTAGACTAGCGGGGGGGCCGATAGATACGCAGTATTTT	CASSSLRLAGGPIDTQYF
-	TRBV30	TRBJ1-4	-	14	TGTGCCTGGAGCCCAACGGGGTCGGGTGAAAAACTGTTTTTT	CAWSPTGSGEKLFF
-	TRBV27	TRBJ1-1	-	11	TGTGCCAGCAGTAACACAGGGAAGGCTTTCTTT	CASSNTGKAFF
-	TRBV6-5	TRBJ1-6	-	14	TGTGCCAGCAGTTCAAAGGGGCCTAGTTCACCCCTCCACTTT	CASSSKGPSSPLHF
-	TRBV27	TRBJ1-5	-	17	TGTGCCAGCAGTTTATCGGGCACCATCTCCAGCAATCAGCCCCAGCATTTT	CASSLSGTISSNQPQHF
-	TRBV10-3	TRBJ1-1	-	15	TGTGCCATCAGTGAGTCGAGTAATCAGGGGACTGAAGCTTTCTTT	CAISESSNQGTEAFF
once	TRBV29-1	TRBJ1-2	-	12	TGCAGCGTTGAGGCAGGGGCAGGGGGCTACACCTTC	CSVEAGAGGYTF
-	TRBV6-6	TRBJ2-5	TRBD1	15	TGTGCCAGCAGTTACTCGGGACAGGGGGCGAAGACCCAGTACTTC	CASSYSGQGAKTQYF
-	TRBV27	TRBJ2-1	TRBD2	14	TGTGCCAGCAGAATTAGCGGGGGGGACAATGAGCAGTTCTTC	CASRISGGDNEQFF
-	TRBV5-1	TRBJ2-7	TRBD2	16	TGCGCCAGCAGCCCGGGAGGAGCAGCAGCCGCAGGAGAGCAGTACTTC	CASSPGGAAAAGEQYF
-	TRBV30	TRBJ1-2	-	12	TGTGCCTGGGCGACTCAGGTCTATGGCTACACCTTC	CAWATQVYGYTF
-	TRBV7-9	TRBJ2-3	TRBD1	17	TGTGCCAGCAGCTTAGTTTCGGGGGACAGGGGCACAGATACGCAGTATTTT	CASSLVSGDRGTDTQYF
-	TRBV3-1/TRBV3-2	TRBJ2-5	-	9	TGTGCCAGCGGTGAGACCCAGTACTTC	CASGETQYF
once	TRBV5-1	TRBJ2-7	TRBD1	15	TGCGCCAGCAGTCCTCCGACAGGGAGTAAGGACGAGCAGTACTTC	CASSPPTGSKDEQYF
-	TRBV20-1	TRBJ1-1	-	11	TGCAGGGGGATCATGAACACTGAAGCTTTCTTT	CRGIMNTEAFF
once	TRBV28	TRBJ2-7	-	11	TGTGCCAGCAGTTACAGAGACGAGCAGTACTTC	CASSYRDEQYF
-	TRBV7-9	TRBJ2-7	TRBD2	17	TGTGCCAGCAGCTTAGAAGGTTGGACGGGAGGCTCCTACGAGCAGTACTTC	CASSLEGWTGGSYEQYF
-	TRBV6-5	TRBJ1-1	TRBD1	13	TGTGCCAGCACAAGGACAGGGCGCACTGAAGCTTTCTTT	CASTRTGRTEAFF
-	TRBV12-5	TRBJ2-1	-	13	TGTGCTAGTGGTTTGACAGGCTACAATGAGCAGTTCTTC	CASGLTGYNEQFF
-	TRBV6-1	TRBJ1-5	-	14	TGTGCCAGCAGTGAAGCGCTGGGCCTTTCCCCCCAGCATTTT	CASSEALGLSPQHF
-	TRBV5-5	TRBJ1-4	-	14	TGTGCCAGCAGCTTTTGGATACTTATGGAAAAACTGTTTTTT	CASSFWILMEKLFF
-	TRBV9	TRBJ2-7	TRBD2	15	TGTGCCAGCAGCCTGGGACTAGCGGTAGACTACGAGCAGTACTTC	CASSLGLAVDYEQYF
-	TRBV6-7	TRBJ1-4	TRBD1	14	TGTGCCAGCAGTACCGACAGGGCACCTGGGAGACTGTTTTTT	CASSTDRAPGRLFF
-	TRBV19	TRBJ1-2	-	14	TGTGCCAGTACCCCAGGCTCTGCTAACTATGGCTACACCTTC	CASTPGSANYGYTF
-	TRBV30	TRBJ1-3	TRBD1	14	TGTGCCTGGAGTGTCAGGGGGTTATTAAACACCATATATTTT	CAWSVRGLLNTIYF
few	TRBV15	TRBJ1-2	-	12	TGTGCCACCAGCAGAGATGACTATGGCTACACCTTC	CATSRDDYGYTF
-	TRBV5-1	TRBJ2-3	TRBD2	16	TGCGCCAGCAGCTTGGACCTAGCGGGGGGACCAGATACGCAGTATTTT	CASSLDLAGGPDTQYF